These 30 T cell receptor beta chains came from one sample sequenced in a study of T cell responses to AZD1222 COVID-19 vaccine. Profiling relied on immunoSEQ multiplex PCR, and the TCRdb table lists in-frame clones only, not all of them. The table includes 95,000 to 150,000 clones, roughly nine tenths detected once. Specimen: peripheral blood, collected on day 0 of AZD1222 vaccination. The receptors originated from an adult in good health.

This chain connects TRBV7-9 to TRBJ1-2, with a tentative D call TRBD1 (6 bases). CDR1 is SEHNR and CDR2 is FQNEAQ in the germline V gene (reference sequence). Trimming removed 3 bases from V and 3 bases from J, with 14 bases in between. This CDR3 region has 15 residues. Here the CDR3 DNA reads TGTGCCAGCAGCTTGAGTCAGGGGAGCTACTATGGCTACACCTTC. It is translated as CASSLSQGSYYGYTF.

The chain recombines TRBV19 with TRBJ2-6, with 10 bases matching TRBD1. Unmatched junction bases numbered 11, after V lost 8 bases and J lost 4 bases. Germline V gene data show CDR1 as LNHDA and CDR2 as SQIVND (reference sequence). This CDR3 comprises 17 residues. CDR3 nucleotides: TGTGCCAGTTCCTCCGGGACAGGGGCGGCCGGGGCCAACGTCCTGACTTTC. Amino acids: CASSSGTGAAGANVLTF.

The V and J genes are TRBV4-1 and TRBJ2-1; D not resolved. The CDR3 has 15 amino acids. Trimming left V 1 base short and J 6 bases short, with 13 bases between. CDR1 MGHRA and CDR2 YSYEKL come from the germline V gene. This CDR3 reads CASSQAAQPINEQFF. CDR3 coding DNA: TGCGCCAGCAGCCAAGCCGCTCAACCCATCAATGAGCAGTTCTTC.

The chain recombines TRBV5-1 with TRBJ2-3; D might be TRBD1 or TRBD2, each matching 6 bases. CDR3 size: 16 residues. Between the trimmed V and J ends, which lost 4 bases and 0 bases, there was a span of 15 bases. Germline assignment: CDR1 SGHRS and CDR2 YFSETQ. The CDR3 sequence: CASSRGQGVSTDTQYF. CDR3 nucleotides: TGCGCCAGCAGCCGGGGGCAGGGTGTCAGCACAGATACGCAGTATTTT. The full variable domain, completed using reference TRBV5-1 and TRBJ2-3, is KAGVTQTPRYLIKTRGQQVTLSCSPISGHRSVSWYQQTPGQGLQFLFEYFSETQRNKGNFPGRFSGRQFSNSRSEMNVSTLELGDSALYLCASSRGQGVSTDTQYFGPGTRLTVL.

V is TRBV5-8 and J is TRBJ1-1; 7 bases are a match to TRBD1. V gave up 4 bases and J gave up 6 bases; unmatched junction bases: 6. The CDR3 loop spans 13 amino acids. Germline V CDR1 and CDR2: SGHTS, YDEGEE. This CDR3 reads CASSPYRGPEAFF. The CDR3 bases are TGTGCCAGCAGCCCCTACAGGGGCCCTGAAGCTTTCTTT.

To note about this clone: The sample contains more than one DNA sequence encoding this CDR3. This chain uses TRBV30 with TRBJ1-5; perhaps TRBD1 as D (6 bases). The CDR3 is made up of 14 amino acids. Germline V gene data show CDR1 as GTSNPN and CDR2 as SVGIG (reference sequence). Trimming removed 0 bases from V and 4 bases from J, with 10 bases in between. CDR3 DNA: TGTGCCTGGAGTGTGGGGCAGGGGAATCAGCCCCAGCATTTT. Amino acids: CAWSVGQGNQPQHF.

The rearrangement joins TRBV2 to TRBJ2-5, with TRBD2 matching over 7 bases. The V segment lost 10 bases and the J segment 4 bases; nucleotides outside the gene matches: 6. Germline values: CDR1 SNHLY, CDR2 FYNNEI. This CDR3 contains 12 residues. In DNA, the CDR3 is TGTGCCACCATCCCGGGGGGAGAGACCCAGTACTTC. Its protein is CATIPGGETQYF.

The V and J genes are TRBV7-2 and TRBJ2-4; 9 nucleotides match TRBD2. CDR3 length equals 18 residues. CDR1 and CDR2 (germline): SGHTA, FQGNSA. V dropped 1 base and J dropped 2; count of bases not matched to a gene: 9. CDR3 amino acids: CASSLGPIAGASKNIQYF. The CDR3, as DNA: TGTGCCAGCAGCTTAGGGCCAATAGCGGGAGCTTCCAAAAACATTCAGTACTTC.

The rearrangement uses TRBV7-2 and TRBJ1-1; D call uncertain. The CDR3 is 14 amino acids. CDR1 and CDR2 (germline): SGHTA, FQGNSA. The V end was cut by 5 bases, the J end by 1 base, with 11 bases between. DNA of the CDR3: TGTGCCAGCAGCCCAGAGGGCAGGAACACTGAAGCTTTCTTT. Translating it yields CASSPEGRNTEAFF.

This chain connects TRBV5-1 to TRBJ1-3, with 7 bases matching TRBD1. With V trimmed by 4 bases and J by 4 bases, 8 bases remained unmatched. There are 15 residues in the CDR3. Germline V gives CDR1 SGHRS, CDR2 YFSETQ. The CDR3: CASSLGGSRGNTIYF. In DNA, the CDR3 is TGCGCCAGCAGCCTAGGGGGCTCGAGAGGAAACACCATATATTTT.

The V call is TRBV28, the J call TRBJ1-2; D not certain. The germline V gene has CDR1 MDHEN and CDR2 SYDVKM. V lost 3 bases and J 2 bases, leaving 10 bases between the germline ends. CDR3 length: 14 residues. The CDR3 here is CASSLGGRNYGYTF. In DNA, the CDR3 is TGTGCCAGCAGTTTGGGAGGAAGGAACTATGGCTACACCTTC.

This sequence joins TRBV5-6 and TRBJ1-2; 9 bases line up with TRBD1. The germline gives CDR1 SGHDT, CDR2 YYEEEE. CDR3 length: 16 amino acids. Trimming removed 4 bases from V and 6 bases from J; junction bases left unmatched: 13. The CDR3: CASSQLQGAVINGYTF. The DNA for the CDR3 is TGTGCCAGCAGCCAGTTACAGGGGGCGGTGATCAATGGCTACACCTTC.

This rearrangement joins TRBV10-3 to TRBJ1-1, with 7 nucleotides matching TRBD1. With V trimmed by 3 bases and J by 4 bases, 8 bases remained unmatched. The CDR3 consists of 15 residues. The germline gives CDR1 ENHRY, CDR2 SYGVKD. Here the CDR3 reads CAISDSDRDGTEAFF. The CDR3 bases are TGTGCCATCAGTGACTCCGACAGGGATGGCACTGAAGCTTTCTTT.

CDR3 in amino acids: CASSYSTGGHEQYF. The CDR3 DNA reads TGTGCCAGCAGTTACTCGACAGGGGGTCACGAGCAGTACTTC. The V and J genes are TRBV6-2 or TRBV6-3 and TRBJ2-7; 9 bases line up with TRBD1. This CDR3 comprises 14 residues. Looked up from germline, CDR1 is MNHEY and CDR2 is SVGEGT. Trimming cost V 0 bases and J 5 bases; bases outside gene matches: 2.

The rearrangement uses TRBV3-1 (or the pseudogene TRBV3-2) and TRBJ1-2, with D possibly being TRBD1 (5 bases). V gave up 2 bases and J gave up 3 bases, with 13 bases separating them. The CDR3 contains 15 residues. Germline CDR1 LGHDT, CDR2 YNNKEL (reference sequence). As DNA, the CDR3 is TGTGCCAGCAGCCAACCGGGACGCTGGGACTATGGCTACACCTTC. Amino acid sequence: CASSQPGRWDYGYTF.

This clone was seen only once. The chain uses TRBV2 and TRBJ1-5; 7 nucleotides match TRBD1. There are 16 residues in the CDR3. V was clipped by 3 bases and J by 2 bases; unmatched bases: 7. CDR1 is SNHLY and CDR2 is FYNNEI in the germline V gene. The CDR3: CASSDQGVRGNQPQHF. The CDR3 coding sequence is TGTGCCAGCAGTGACCAGGGGGTAAGGGGCAATCAGCCCCAGCATTTT.

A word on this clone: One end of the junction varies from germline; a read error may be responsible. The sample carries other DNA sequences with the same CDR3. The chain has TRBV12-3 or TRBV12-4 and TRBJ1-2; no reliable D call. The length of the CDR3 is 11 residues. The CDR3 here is CASSPGYGYTF. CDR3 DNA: TGTGCAAGCAGCCCGGGATATGGCTACACCTTC.

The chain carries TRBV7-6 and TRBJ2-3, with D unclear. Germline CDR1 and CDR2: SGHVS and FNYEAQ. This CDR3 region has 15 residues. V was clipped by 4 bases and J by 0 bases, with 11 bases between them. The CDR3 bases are TGTGCCAGCAGCTCTTCGACCCAAAGCACAGATACGCAGTATTTT. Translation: CASSSSTQSTDTQYF.

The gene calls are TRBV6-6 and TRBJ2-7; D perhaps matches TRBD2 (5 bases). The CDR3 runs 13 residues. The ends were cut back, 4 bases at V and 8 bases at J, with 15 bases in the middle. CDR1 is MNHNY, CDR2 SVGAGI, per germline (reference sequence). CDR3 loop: CASSSPPGSQQYF. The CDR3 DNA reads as TGTGCCAGCAGTTCCCCCCCGGGGAGCCAGCAGTACTTC.

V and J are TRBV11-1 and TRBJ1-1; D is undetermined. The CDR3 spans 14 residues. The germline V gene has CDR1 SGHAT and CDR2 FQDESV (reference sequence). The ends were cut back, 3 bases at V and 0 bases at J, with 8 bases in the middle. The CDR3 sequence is CASSFGSMNTEAFF. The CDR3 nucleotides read TGTGCCAGCAGCTTTGGCAGTATGAACACTGAAGCTTTCTTT.

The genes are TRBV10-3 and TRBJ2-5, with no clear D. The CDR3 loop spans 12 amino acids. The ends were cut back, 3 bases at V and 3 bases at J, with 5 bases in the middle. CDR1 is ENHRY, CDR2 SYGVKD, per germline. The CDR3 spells CAISEREETQYF. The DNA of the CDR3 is TGTGCCATCAGTGAAAGGGAAGAGACCCAGTACTTC.

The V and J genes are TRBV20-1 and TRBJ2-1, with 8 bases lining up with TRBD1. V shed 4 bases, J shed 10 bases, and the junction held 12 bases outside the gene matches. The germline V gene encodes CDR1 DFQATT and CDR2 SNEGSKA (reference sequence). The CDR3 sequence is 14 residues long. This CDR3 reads CSATDRGGPPEQFF. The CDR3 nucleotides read TGCAGTGCTACTGACAGGGGCGGTCCGCCGGAGCAGTTCTTC.

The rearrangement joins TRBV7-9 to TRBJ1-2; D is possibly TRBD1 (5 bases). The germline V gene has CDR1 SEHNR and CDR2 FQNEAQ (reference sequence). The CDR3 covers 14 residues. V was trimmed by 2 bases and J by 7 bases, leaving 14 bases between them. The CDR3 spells CASSLIGGNSGYTF. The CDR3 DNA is TGTGCCAGCAGCTTAATCGGGGGTAATTCTGGCTACACCTTC.

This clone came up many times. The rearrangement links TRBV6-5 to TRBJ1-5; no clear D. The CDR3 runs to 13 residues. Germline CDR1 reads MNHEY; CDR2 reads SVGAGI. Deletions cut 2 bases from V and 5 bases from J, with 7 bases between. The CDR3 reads CASSYIAYQPQHF. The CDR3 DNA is TGTGCCAGCAGTTACATCGCCTATCAGCCCCAGCATTTT.

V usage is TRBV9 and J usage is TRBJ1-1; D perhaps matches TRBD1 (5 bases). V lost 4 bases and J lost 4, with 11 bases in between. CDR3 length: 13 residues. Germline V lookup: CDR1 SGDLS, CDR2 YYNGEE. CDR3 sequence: CASSFNGGTEAFF. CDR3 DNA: TGTGCCAGCAGCTTCAATGGGGGCACTGAAGCTTTCTTT.

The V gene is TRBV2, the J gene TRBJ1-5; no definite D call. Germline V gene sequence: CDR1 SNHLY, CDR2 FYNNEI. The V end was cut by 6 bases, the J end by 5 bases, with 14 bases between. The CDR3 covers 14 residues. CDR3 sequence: CASRGLSLDQPQHF. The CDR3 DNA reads TGTGCCAGCAGAGGGCTTAGCCTCGATCAGCCCCAGCATTTT.

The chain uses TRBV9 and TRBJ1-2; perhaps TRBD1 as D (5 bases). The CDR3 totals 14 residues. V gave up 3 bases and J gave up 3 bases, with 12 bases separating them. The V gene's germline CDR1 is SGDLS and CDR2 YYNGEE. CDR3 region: CASSASLGDYGYTF. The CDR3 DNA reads TGTGCCAGCAGCGCAAGCTTAGGGGACTATGGCTACACCTTC. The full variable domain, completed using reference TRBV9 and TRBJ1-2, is DSGVTQTPKHLITATGQRVTLRCSPRSGDLSVYWYQQSLDQGLQFLIQYYNGEERAKGNILERFSAQQFPDLHSELNLSSLELGDSALYFCASSASLGDYGYTFGSGTRLTVV.

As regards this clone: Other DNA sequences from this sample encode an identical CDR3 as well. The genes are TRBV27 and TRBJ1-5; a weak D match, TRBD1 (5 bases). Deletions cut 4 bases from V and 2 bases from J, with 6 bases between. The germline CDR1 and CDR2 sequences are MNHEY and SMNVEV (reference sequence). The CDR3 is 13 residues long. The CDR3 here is CASSSGGNQPQHF. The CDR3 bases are TGTGCCAGCAGTTCGGGGGGCAATCAGCCCCAGCATTTT.

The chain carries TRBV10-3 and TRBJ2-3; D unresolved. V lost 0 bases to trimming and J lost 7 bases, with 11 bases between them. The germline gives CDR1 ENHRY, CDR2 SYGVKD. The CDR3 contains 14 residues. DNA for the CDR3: TGTGCCATCAGTGAGTCGGAAAGGTTTAATACGCAGTATTTT. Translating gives CAISESERFNTQYF.

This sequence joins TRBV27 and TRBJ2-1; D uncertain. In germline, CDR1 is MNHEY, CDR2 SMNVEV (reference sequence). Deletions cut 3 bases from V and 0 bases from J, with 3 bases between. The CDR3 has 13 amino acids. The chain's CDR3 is CASSFSSYNEQFF. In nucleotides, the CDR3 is TGTGCCAGCAGTTTCAGCTCCTACAATGAGCAGTTCTTC.